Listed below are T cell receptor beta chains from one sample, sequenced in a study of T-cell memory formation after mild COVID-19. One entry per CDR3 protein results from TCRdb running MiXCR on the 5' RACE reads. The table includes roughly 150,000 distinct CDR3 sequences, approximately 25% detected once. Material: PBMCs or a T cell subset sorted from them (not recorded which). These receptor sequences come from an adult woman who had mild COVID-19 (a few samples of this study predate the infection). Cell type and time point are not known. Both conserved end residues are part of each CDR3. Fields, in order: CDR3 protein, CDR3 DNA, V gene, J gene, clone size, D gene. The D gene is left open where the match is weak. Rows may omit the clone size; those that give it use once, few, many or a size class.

cdr3_aa: CASSLDGTLGYEQYF; cdr3_nt: TGTGCCAGCAGCTTAGACGGGACTCTAGGCTACGAGCAGTACTTC; v_call: TRBV11-3; j_call: TRBJ2-7; clone_size: .; d_call: .
cdr3_aa: CASSLTLGEETQYF; cdr3_nt: TGTGCCAGCTCACTAACGCTAGGGGAAGAGACCCAGTACTTC; v_call: TRBV18; j_call: TRBJ2-5; clone_size: .; d_call: .
cdr3_aa: CASSYLSEAFF; cdr3_nt: TGTGCCAGCAGTTACTTGTCTGAAGCTTTCTTT; v_call: TRBV6-6; j_call: TRBJ1-1; clone_size: .; d_call: .
cdr3_aa: CATSDFGDEQYF; cdr3_nt: TGTGCCACCAGTGATTTCGGGGACGAGCAGTACTTC; v_call: TRBV24-1; j_call: TRBJ2-7; clone_size: .; d_call: .
cdr3_aa: CASSPVTGTDEQFF; cdr3_nt: TGTGCCAGCAGCCCGGTGACAGGGACGGATGAGCAGTTCTTC; v_call: TRBV7-9; j_call: TRBJ2-1; clone_size: .; d_call: TRBD1
cdr3_aa: CASRDISGASTEAFF; cdr3_nt: TGTGCCAGCAGGGACATTTCAGGGGCGAGCACTGAAGCTTTCTTT; v_call: TRBV2; j_call: TRBJ1-1; clone_size: .; d_call: .
cdr3_aa: CASGSTGGLEQYF; cdr3_nt: TGTGCCAGCGGGAGCACTGGCGGGCTCGAGCAGTACTTC; v_call: TRBV12-3/TRBV12-4; j_call: TRBJ2-7; clone_size: few; d_call: .
cdr3_aa: CASSPPGQGNYETQYF; cdr3_nt: TGTGCCAGCAGCCCCCCTGGACAGGGAAATTATGAGACCCAGTACTTC; v_call: TRBV9; j_call: TRBJ2-5; clone_size: .; d_call: TRBD1
cdr3_aa: CASSPRLTSQETQYF; cdr3_nt: TGTGCCAGCAGTCCAAGACTTACATCTCAAGAGACCCAGTACTTC; v_call: TRBV28; j_call: TRBJ2-5; clone_size: .; d_call: .
cdr3_aa: CSGLAGGGDEQFF; cdr3_nt: TGCAGCGGACTAGCGGGGGGAGGGGATGAGCAGTTCTTC; v_call: TRBV29-1; j_call: TRBJ2-1; clone_size: few; d_call: TRBD2
cdr3_aa: CASSSQGAATYEQYF; cdr3_nt: TGTGCCAGCAGCTCGCAGGGGGCAGCGACCTACGAGCAGTACTTC; v_call: TRBV12-3/TRBV12-4; j_call: TRBJ2-7; clone_size: .; d_call: TRBD1
cdr3_aa: CASSLVAGLTDTQYF; cdr3_nt: TGTGCCAGCAGTTTGGTGGCGGGGCTCACAGATACGCAGTATTTT; v_call: TRBV12-3/TRBV12-4; j_call: TRBJ2-3; clone_size: few; d_call: .
cdr3_aa: CSVEDRGIGEKLFF; cdr3_nt: TGCAGCGTTGAAGATCGGGGGATAGGTGAAAAACTGTTTTTT; v_call: TRBV29-1; j_call: TRBJ1-4; clone_size: once; d_call: .
cdr3_aa: CSAWGRWNTEAFF; cdr3_nt: TGCAGTGCTTGGGGACGGTGGAACACTGAAGCTTTCTTT; v_call: TRBV20-1; j_call: TRBJ1-1; clone_size: .; d_call: .
cdr3_aa: CASSDTTGGGGYGYTF; cdr3_nt: TGTGCCAGCAGCGATACCACCGGGGGCGGGGGCTATGGCTACACCTTC; v_call: TRBV6-5; j_call: TRBJ1-2; clone_size: .; d_call: .
cdr3_aa: CASSPLGQQYF; cdr3_nt: TGTGCCAGCAGCCCTCTGGGCCAGCAGTACTTC; v_call: TRBV6-2/TRBV6-3; j_call: TRBJ2-7; clone_size: .; d_call: .
cdr3_aa: CASSLTGLAYSADTQYF; cdr3_nt: TGTGCCAGCAGTTTAACAGGGTTAGCGTATTCGGCAGATACGCAGTATTTT; v_call: TRBV12-3/TRBV12-4; j_call: TRBJ2-3; clone_size: few; d_call: .
cdr3_aa: CASSTFRDRAPNTEAFF; cdr3_nt: TGTGCCAGCAGCACCTTCCGGGACAGGGCTCCTAACACTGAAGCTTTCTTT; v_call: TRBV21-1; j_call: TRBJ1-1; clone_size: .; d_call: .
cdr3_aa: CASSPWGVTGELFF; cdr3_nt: TGTGCCAGCAGCCCTTGGGGGGTCACCGGGGAGCTGTTTTTT; v_call: TRBV7-9; j_call: TRBJ2-2; clone_size: .; d_call: .
cdr3_aa: CASSSTPGGWDQPQHF; cdr3_nt: TGTGCCAGCAGTTCAACTCCAGGGGGCTGGGATCAGCCCCAGCATTTT; v_call: TRBV6-6; j_call: TRBJ1-5; clone_size: few; d_call: TRBD1
cdr3_aa: CASSWDRLNQPQHF; cdr3_nt: TGTGCCAGCAGCTGGGACAGGTTGAATCAGCCCCAGCATTTT; v_call: TRBV12-3/TRBV12-4; j_call: TRBJ1-5; clone_size: .; d_call: TRBD1
cdr3_aa: CASSAESAAPGTQYF; cdr3_nt: TGTGCCAGCAGTGCTGAGTCGGCAGCCCCCGGGACCCAGTACTTC; v_call: TRBV2; j_call: TRBJ2-5; clone_size: few; d_call: .
cdr3_aa: CASSAGQSPQETQYF; cdr3_nt: TGTGCCAGCAGTGCCGGACAGTCCCCACAAGAGACCCAGTACTTC; v_call: TRBV2; j_call: TRBJ2-5; clone_size: .; d_call: .
cdr3_aa: CASSQVGATEAFF; cdr3_nt: TGCGCCAGCAGCCAAGTCGGGGCCACTGAAGCTTTCTTT; v_call: TRBV4-1; j_call: TRBJ1-1; clone_size: .; d_call: .
cdr3_aa: CASSQGNTPLSTDTQYF; cdr3_nt: TGCGCCAGCAGCCAAGGGAACACCCCTCTTAGCACAGATACGCAGTATTTT; v_call: TRBV4-1; j_call: TRBJ2-3; clone_size: few; d_call: .
cdr3_aa: CASTRRNQPQHF; cdr3_nt: TGTGCCAGCACACGTCGAAATCAGCCCCAGCATTTT; v_call: TRBV2; j_call: TRBJ1-5; clone_size: .; d_call: .